This TCR beta chain was observed in a study of blood T cell repertoires in COVID-19. Sequenced by immunoSEQ multiplex PCR; TCRdb stores in-frame clones only, minus some. The data show about 130,000 clones, under 95% seen once. CDR3 length equals 13 residues. Trimming cost V 4 bases and J 2 bases; bases outside gene matches: 2. In germline, CDR1 is SGHRS, CDR2 YFSETQ. Specimen: peripheral blood. This sequence originates from a man in his 60s with COVID-19, enrolled during active disease. The rearrangement joins TRBV5-1 to TRBJ1-2; TRBD1 agrees at 7 bases. The CDR3 reads CASSPTGNYGYTF. As DNA, the CDR3 is TGCGCCAGCAGCCCGACAGGGAACTATGGCTACACCTTC.